The 22 T cell receptor beta chains below come from one sample, sequenced in a study of cytomegalovirus exposure and HLA in healthy donors. The primer mix had 60 Vbeta and 13 Jbeta primers. The repertoire was sequenced with immunoSEQ multiplex PCR; TCRdb's copy has only in-frame clones and lacks some. Of 100,000 to 150,000 clones listed, over 70% are singletons. The sequenced sample consisted of PBMCs. All receptors come from a woman in her 40s in good health and CMV-seronegative.

The chain couples TRBV5-4 to TRBJ2-5, with D perhaps TRBD2 (5 bases). The CDR3 covers 16 residues. Trimming shortened V by 4 bases and J by 1 base, and 17 bases separated the two germline ends. Germline assignment: CDR1 SGHNT and CDR2 YYREEE (reference sequence). DNA for the CDR3: TGTGCCAGCAGCCCCGAGGTACACCGGGGCCAAGAGACCCAGTACTTC. Protein product: CASSPEVHRGQETQYF.

The V gene is TRBV6-6, the J gene TRBJ1-2; 7 bases line up with TRBD1. Germline V gives CDR1 MNHNY, CDR2 SVGAGI (reference sequence). The CDR3 runs to 15 residues. V gave up 5 bases and J gave up 5 bases; unmatched junction bases: 11. DNA of the CDR3: TGTGCCAGCAGTCAAACTTTCGGACAGGCGTATGGCTACACCTTC. This encodes CASSQTFGQAYGYTF.

The rearrangement links TRBV20-1 to TRBJ2-5; D is ambiguous. V was trimmed by 5 bases and J by 5 bases, leaving 9 bases between them. This CDR3 is built from 11 residues. From germline, CDR1 is DFQATT and CDR2 SNEGSKA (reference sequence). The CDR3 region has the DNA TGCAGTGCTCGTTTGGAGGAGACCCAGTACTTC. Protein sequence: CSARLEETQYF.

About this clone itself: The germline gene is not matched at one end of the junction; a read error may be the cause. This rearrangement joins TRBV2 to TRBJ1-6; D unresolved. This CDR3 is built from 11 residues. Germline V gene lookup returns CDR1 SNHLY and CDR2 FYNNEI. The CDR3 reads CATSSNSPLHF. The CDR3 DNA reads as TGTGCCACCTCCTCTAATTCACCCCTCCACTTT.

The chain uses TRBV6-5 and TRBJ2-1; D perhaps matches TRBD2 (6 bases). The V and J ends lost 6 bases and 6 bases respectively, with 18 bases between them. CDR1 and CDR2 from the germline V gene are MNHEY and SVGAGI. The CDR3 runs 15 residues. The CDR3 coding sequence is TGTGCCAGCAGCCCCTGGAGGGACGGGAGCAATGAGCAGTTCTTC. Protein: CASSPWRDGSNEQFF.

A note on this clone: At one end the junction does not follow the germline gene, possibly because of a read error. In nucleotides, the CDR3 is TGTGCCAGCGGCTTGGGAACGGGGGGTAGCACAGATACGCAGTATTTT. This codes for CASGLGTGGSTDTQYF. The chain couples TRBV5-6 to TRBJ2-3; 7 bases map to TRBD2. Germline V gives CDR1 SGHDT, CDR2 YYEEEE. The CDR3 runs to 16 residues.

V is TRBV7-2 and J is TRBJ1-5; 7 nucleotides align to TRBD1. CDR1 is SGHTA, CDR2 FQGNSA, per germline. Unmatched junction bases numbered 6, after V lost 3 bases and J lost 7 bases. The CDR3 covers 14 residues. The DNA for the CDR3 is TGTGCCAGCAGCTTGAGACAGGGAGAACAGCCCCAGCATTTT. Its protein product is CASSLRQGEQPQHF.

The chain employs TRBV28 and TRBJ2-6; 8 bases map to TRBD2. Germline V gene sequence: CDR1 MDHEN, CDR2 SYDVKM. V was pared by 6 bases and J by 4 bases, with 5 bases of the junction left unmatched. The CDR3 totals 15 residues. In nucleotides, the CDR3 is TGTGCCAGCAGCACTAGCGGCCGGGGGGCCAACGTCCTGACTTTC. As protein: CASSTSGRGANVLTF.

J is TRBJ1-1 and V is TRBV29-1; D ambiguous. Trimming removed 7 bases from V and 6 bases from J, with 12 bases in between. Germline CDR1 reads SQVTM; CDR2 reads ANQGSEA. CDR3 length equals 11 residues. CDR3 nucleotide sequence: TGCAGCGCCGAGGGTTTGTCTGAAGCTTTCTTT. Its protein product is CSAEGLSEAFF.

The J gene is TRBJ1-2, the V gene TRBV4-3; D unresolved. Germline loops: CDR1 LGHNA, CDR2 YSLEER. V lost 0 bases and J lost 8, with 25 bases in between. The CDR3 loop spans 18 amino acids. The CDR3 sequence: CASSQDPLPGLAPRGYTF. Written as DNA, the CDR3 is TGCGCCAGCAGCCAAGATCCCCTCCCGGGGTTAGCACCTCGGGGCTACACCTTC.

This clone was seen only once. In DNA form, the CDR3 reads TGTGCCAGCAGCGCTGGGGAGGGTGGAGGGATGAACACTGAAGCTTTCTTT. It is translated as CASSAGEGGGMNTEAFF. V gene TRBV9 combines with J gene TRBJ1-1, with D unclear. Trimming pared 3 bases from V and 0 bases from J, leaving 18 bases between. The CDR3 is 17 amino acids. From germline, CDR1 is SGDLS and CDR2 YYNGEE.

The DNA for the CDR3 is TGTGCCAGCAGTCACGGACAGGCGGAAACTGAAGCTTTCTTT. This sequence encodes CASSHGQAETEAFF. The rearrangement links TRBV6-5 to TRBJ1-1; TRBD1 aligns across 7 bases. Germline V CDR1 and CDR2: MNHEY, SVGAGI. V dropped 5 bases and J dropped 5; count of bases not matched to a gene: 8. The CDR3 runs 14 residues.

The J gene is TRBJ1-2, the V gene TRBV5-1; 11 bases align to TRBD1. From germline, CDR1 is SGHRS and CDR2 YFSETQ. CDR3 length: 15 residues. V lost 0 bases, J lost 8 bases, and 6 bases stayed unmatched. CDR3 sequence: CASSLDGQGAGGYTF. CDR3 nucleotide sequence: TGCGCCAGCAGCTTGGACGGACAGGGGGCCGGAGGCTACACCTTC.

This CDR3 reads CASSVAKGGQGRHYGYTF. The CDR3 DNA is TGTGCCAGCAGCGTAGCTAAGGGAGGACAGGGCCGGCATTATGGCTACACCTTC. The genes are TRBV9 and TRBJ1-2; 8 nucleotides agree with TRBD1. The CDR3 covers 18 residues. Germline V gives CDR1 SGDLS, CDR2 YYNGEE. The ends lost 0 bases at V and 5 bases at J; junction bases unmatched: 15.

V gene TRBV18 combines with J gene TRBJ2-3; 9 bases are a match to TRBD2. Germline assignment: CDR1 KGHSH and CDR2 LQKENI. V lost 3 bases to trimming and J lost 3 bases; unmatched junction nucleotides: 7. The CDR3 runs 16 residues. CDR3 in amino acids: CASSPKGGGATDTQYF. The CDR3 DNA sequence: TGTGCCAGCTCACCGAAGGGCGGGGGGGCGACAGATACGCAGTATTTT.

This rearrangement joins TRBV19 to TRBJ1-1; 7 bases map to TRBD1. Germline CDR1 LNHDA, CDR2 SQIVND (reference sequence). V dropped 9 bases and J dropped 8; count of bases not matched to a gene: 6. The CDR3 runs 11 residues. CDR3 nucleotides: TGTGCCAGCCTACGGGGACAGGAAGCTTTCTTT. This sequence encodes CASLRGQEAFF. Supplemented by reference TRBV19 and TRBJ1-1, the full variable domain reads DGGITQSPKYLFRKEGQNVTLSCEQNLNHDAMYWYRQDPGQGLRLIYYSQIVNDFQKGDIAEGYSVSREKKESFPLTVTSAQKNPTAFYLCASLRGQEAFFGQGTRLTVV.

The chain links TRBV13 to TRBJ1-2; 7 nucleotides agree with TRBD1. J lost 5 bases, V lost 1 base, and 4 bases had no gene match. The CDR3 has 14 amino acids. The germline CDR1 and CDR2 sequences are PRHDT and FYEKMQ (reference sequence). CDR3 nucleotides: TGTGCCAGCAGCTTAGAGTCAGGGGGGTATGGCTACACCTTC. Its translation: CASSLESGGYGYTF.

V and J are TRBV6-5 and TRBJ1-2, with TRBD1 matching 9 bases. CDR3 size: 16 residues. The ends lost 1 base at V and 3 bases at J; junction bases unmatched: 6. Looked up from germline, CDR1 is MNHEY and CDR2 is SVGAGI. As DNA, the CDR3 is TGTGCCAGCAGTTACTTGCCGGGACAGGGTGACTATGGCTACACCTTC. Translation: CASSYLPGQGDYGYTF.

This chain connects TRBV28 to TRBJ1-2, with D possibly TRBD1 on 5 matching bases. Germline V gene sequence: CDR1 MDHEN, CDR2 SYDVKM. Trimming cost V 2 bases and J 8 bases, with 9 bases left between them. CDR3 size: 12 residues. Here the CDR3 reads CASSLGGCGYTF. The CDR3 nucleotides read TGTGCCAGCAGTTTAGGGGGGTGCGGCTACACCTTC.

J is TRBJ2-1 and V is TRBV7-2; 9 bases line up with TRBD1. The germline CDR1 and CDR2 sequences are SGHTA and FQGNSA. The CDR3 sequence is 15 residues long. Losses at the gene ends were 6 bases for V and 9 bases for J; bases not matched to a gene: 12. The CDR3 loop reads CASRLDRGLIGEQFF. The CDR3 region has the DNA TGTGCCAGCAGACTAGACAGGGGGTTAATAGGTGAGCAGTTCTTC.

The V gene is TRBV28, the J gene TRBJ1-1; D is perhaps TRBD1 (5 bases). The V and J ends lost 7 bases and 11 bases respectively, with 14 bases between them. Germline values: CDR1 MDHEN, CDR2 SYDVKM. CDR3 length: 11 residues. CDR3 sequence (DNA): TGTGCCAGCATTACCAGGGCCCGGGCTTTCTTT. Residues: CASITRARAFF.

The chain links TRBV5-5 to TRBJ2-2, with D possibly TRBD2 on 7 matching bases. The V end was cut by 0 bases, the J end by 3 bases, with 12 bases between. The germline gives CDR1 SGHKS, CDR2 YYEKEE (reference sequence). CDR3 length equals 16 residues. CDR3 sequence reads: CASSLVGGAYTGELFF. DNA of the CDR3: TGTGCCAGCAGCTTGGTTGGGGGGGCTTACACCGGGGAGCTGTTTTTT.